Presented here are 5 T cell receptor beta chains from one specimen sequenced in a study of shared clonotypes between healthy human individuals. Profiled with immunoSEQ multiplex PCR; TCRdb holds only in-frame clones, not every one. Of a few million clones in the sample, roughly 93% were seen once. Sequenced sample: naive CD4+ T cells from PBMCs. Specified subset: CD45RA+ positively selected. Receptors were obtained from a man aged 18 to 29 in good health. Some clones in this sample may be carry-over from other donors' samples.

In its sample, this clone was seen once. The chain joins TRBV6-5 to TRBJ1-3; 8 bases fit TRBD1. In germline, CDR1 is MNHEY, CDR2 SVGAGI. CDR3 length: 16 amino acids. J gave up 2 bases and V 2 bases, and 5 bases lay outside the gene matches. Here the CDR3 reads CASSYLDRAPGNTIYF. The DNA for the CDR3 is TGTGCCAGCAGTTACCTGGACAGGGCCCCTGGAAACACCATATATTTT.

This clone was observed a handful of times. The gene calls are TRBV28 and TRBJ1-1; tentatively, D is TRBD1 (5 bases). V lost 5 bases to trimming and J lost 3 bases, with 16 bases between them. Germline V gene sequence: CDR1 MDHEN, CDR2 SYDVKM. This CDR3 contains 15 residues. The chain's CDR3 is CASSPLEGYYTEAFF. The CDR3 coding sequence is TGTGCCAGCAGTCCCCTGGAGGGGTATTACACTGAAGCTTTCTTT.

The chain is built from TRBV25-1 and TRBJ2-7, with TRBD2 as a possible D gene (5 bases). V lost 6 bases to trimming and J lost 2 bases, with 23 bases between them. Germline CDR1 is MGHDK and CDR2 is SYGVNS. This CDR3 has 17 residues. The CDR3 DNA reads as TGTGCCAGCAGACCAGCTAATAGCGAAAGGACCGCCTACGAGCAGTACTTC. It specifies CASRPANSERTAYEQYF.

This rearrangement joins TRBV18 to TRBJ2-5; no firm D call. Germline loops: CDR1 KGHSH, CDR2 LQKENI. V gave up 2 bases and J gave up 0 bases, with 10 bases separating them. The CDR3 consists of 15 residues. The CDR3 nucleotides are TGTGCCAGCTCACCAATCACCGCGTACCAAGAGACCCAGTACTTC. Protein: CASSPITAYQETQYF.

J is TRBJ2-1 and V is TRBV9; 7 bases fit TRBD2. With V trimmed by 3 bases and J by 3 bases, 6 bases remained unmatched. CDR3 size: 15 residues. Germline values: CDR1 SGDLS, CDR2 YYNGEE. DNA for the CDR3: TGTGCCAGCAGCGACCGGACTAGGGACTACAATGAGCAGTTCTTC. Its translation is CASSDRTRDYNEQFF.